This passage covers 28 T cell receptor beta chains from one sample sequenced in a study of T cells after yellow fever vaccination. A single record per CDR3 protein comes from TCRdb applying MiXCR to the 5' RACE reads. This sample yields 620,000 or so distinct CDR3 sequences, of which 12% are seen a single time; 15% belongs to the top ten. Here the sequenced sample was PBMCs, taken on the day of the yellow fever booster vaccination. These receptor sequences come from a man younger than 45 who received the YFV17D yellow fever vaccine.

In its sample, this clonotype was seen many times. CDR3 sequence (DNA): TGTGCCAGCAGTTTTGACATCTACGAGCAGTACTTC. Translated, it gives CASSFDIYEQYF. This chain connects TRBV28 to TRBJ2-7; D is unclear. The germline V gene encodes CDR1 MDHEN and CDR2 SYDVKM. This CDR3 is built from 12 residues. Trimming removed 3 bases at V and 3 bases at J, with 6 bases between. Full variable domain (rest looked up from reference TRBV28 and TRBJ2-7): DVKVTQSSRYLVKRTGEKVFLECVQDMDHENMFWYRQDPGLGLRLIYFSYDVKMKEKGDIPEGYSVSREKKERFSLILESASTNQTSMYLCASSFDIYEQYFGPGTRLTVT.

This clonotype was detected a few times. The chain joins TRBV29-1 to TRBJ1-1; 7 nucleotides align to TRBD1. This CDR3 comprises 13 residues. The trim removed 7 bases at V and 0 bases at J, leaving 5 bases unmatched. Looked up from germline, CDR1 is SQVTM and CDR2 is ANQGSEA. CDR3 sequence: CSATGQLNTEAFF. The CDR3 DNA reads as TGCAGCGCCACGGGACAGCTGAACACTGAAGCTTTCTTT.

In DNA form, the CDR3 reads TGTGCCAGCCGGATTCAGGGGAACACTGAAGCTTTCTTT. This codes for CASRIQGNTEAFF. The chain carries TRBV6-1 and TRBJ1-1, with D possibly TRBD1 on 5 matching bases. CDR1 is MNHNS, CDR2 SASEGT, per germline. CDR3 length: 13 residues. V was pared by 8 bases and J by 1 base, with 11 bases between.

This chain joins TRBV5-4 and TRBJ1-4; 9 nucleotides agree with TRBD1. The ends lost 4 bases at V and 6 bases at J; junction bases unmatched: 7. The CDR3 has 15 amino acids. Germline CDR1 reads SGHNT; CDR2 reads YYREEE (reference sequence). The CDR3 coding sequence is TGTGCCAGCAGCGACCCGGGACAGGGTGATGAAAAACTGTTTTTT. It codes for CASSDPGQGDEKLFF.

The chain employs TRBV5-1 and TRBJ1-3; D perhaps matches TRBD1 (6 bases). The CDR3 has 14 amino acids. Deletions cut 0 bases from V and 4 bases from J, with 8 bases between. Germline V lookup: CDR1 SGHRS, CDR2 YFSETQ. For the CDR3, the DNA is TGCGCCAGCAGCTTGGGGGACAAAGGAAACACCATATATTTT. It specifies CASSLGDKGNTIYF.

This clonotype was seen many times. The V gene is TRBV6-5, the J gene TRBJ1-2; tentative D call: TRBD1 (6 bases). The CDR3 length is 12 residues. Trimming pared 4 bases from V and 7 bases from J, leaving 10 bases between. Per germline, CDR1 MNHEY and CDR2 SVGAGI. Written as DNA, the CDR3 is TGTGCCAGCAGTTTACAGGGAGCTGGCTACACCTTC. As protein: CASSLQGAGYTF.

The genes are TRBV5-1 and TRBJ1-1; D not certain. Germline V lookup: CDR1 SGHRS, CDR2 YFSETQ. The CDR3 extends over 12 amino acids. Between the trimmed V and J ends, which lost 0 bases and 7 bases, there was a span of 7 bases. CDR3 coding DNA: TGCGCCAGCAGCTTGGAAGAGGGTGAAGCTTTCTTT. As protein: CASSLEEGEAFF.

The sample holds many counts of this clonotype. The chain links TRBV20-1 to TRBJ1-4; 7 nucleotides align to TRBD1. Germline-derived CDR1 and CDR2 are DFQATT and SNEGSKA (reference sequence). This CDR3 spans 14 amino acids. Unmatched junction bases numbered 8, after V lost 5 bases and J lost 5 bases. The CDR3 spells CSAAGTARNEKLFF. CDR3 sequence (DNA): TGCAGTGCTGCCGGGACAGCTCGCAATGAAAAACTGTTTTTT.

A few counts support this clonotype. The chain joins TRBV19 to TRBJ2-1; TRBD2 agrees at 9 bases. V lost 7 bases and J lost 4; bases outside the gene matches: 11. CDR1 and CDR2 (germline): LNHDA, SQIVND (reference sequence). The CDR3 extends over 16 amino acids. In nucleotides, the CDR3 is TGTGCCAGTATAAAGGGTGGAGCGGGAGGATACAATGAGCAGTTCTTC. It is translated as CASIKGGAGGYNEQFF.

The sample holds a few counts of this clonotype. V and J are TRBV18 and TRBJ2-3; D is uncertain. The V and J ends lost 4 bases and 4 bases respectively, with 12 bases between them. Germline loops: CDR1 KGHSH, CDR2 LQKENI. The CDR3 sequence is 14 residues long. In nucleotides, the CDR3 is TGTGCCAGCTCACGTAGCCGCCTGGCAGATACGCAGTATTTT. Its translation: CASSRSRLADTQYF. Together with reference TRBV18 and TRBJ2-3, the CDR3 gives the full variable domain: NAGVMQNPRHLVRRRGQEARLRCSPMKGHSHVYWYRQLPEEGLKFMVYLQKENIIDESGMPKERFSAEFPKEGPSILRIQQVVRGDSAAYFCASSRSRLADTQYFGPGTRLTVL.

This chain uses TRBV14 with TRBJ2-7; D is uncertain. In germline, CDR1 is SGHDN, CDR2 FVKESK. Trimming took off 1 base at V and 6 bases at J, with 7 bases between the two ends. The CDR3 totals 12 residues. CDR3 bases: TGTGCCAGCAGCCAAGGTTTCTCCGAGCAGTACTTC. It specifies CASSQGFSEQYF.

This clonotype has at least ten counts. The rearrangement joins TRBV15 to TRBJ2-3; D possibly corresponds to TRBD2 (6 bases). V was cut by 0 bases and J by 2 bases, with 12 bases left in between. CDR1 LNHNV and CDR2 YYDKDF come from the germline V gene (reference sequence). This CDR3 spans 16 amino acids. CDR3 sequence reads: CATSRDSRGITDTQYF. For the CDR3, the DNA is TGTGCCACCAGCAGAGATTCGCGGGGCATCACAGATACGCAGTATTTT.

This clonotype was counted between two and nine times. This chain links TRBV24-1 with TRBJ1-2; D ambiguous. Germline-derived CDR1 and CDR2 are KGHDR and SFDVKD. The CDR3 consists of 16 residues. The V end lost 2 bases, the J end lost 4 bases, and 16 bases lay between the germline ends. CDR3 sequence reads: CATSDSGPGRVYGYTF. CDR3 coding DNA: TGTGCCACCAGTGATTCAGGACCCGGCCGGGTCTATGGCTACACCTTC.

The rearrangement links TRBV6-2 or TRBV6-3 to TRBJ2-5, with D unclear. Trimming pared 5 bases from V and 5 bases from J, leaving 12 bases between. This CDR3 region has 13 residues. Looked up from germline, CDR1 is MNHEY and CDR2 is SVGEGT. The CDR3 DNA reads TGTGCCAGCAGTAGACGGCCAATGGAGACCCAGTACTTC. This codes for CASSRRPMETQYF.

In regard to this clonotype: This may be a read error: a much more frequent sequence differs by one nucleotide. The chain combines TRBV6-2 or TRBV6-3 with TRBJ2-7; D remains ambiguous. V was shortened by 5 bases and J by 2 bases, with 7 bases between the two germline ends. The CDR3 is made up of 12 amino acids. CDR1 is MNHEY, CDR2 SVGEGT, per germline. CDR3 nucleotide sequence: TGTGCCAGCAGTGATAGTGCCTACGAGCAGTACTTC. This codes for CASSDSAYEQYF.

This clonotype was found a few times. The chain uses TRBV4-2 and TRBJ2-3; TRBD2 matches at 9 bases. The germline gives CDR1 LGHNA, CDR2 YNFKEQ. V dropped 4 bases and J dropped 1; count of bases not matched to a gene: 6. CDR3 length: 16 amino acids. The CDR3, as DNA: TGTGCCAGCAGCCGCGACTTAGCGGGGGGCACAGATACGCAGTATTTT. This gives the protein CASSRDLAGGTDTQYF.

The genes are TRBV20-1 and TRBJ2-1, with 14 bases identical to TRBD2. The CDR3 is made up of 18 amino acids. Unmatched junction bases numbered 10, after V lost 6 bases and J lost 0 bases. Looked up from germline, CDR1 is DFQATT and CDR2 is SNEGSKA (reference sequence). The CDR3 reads CSASTGTSGRYSYNEQFF. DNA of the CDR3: TGCAGTGCCTCAACCGGGACTAGCGGGAGATACTCCTACAATGAGCAGTTCTTC.

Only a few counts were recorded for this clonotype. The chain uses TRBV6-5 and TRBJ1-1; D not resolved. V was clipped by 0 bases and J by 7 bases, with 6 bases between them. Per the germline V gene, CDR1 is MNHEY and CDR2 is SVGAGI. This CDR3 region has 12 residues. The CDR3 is CASSYSGDEAFF. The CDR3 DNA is TGTGCCAGCAGTTACTCAGGCGATGAAGCTTTCTTT.

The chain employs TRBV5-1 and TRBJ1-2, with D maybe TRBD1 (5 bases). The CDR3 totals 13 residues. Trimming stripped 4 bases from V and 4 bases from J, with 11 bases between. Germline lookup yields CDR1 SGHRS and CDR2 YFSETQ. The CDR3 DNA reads TGCGCCAGCAGCGAAGGGACGATCTATGGCTACACCTTC. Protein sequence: CASSEGTIYGYTF.

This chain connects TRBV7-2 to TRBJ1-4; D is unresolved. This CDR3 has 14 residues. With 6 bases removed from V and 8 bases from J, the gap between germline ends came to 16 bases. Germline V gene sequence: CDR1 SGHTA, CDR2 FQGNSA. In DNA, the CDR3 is TGTGCCAGCAGACAAACCCCGGTGGGAGAAAAACTGTTTTTT. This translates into CASRQTPVGEKLFF.

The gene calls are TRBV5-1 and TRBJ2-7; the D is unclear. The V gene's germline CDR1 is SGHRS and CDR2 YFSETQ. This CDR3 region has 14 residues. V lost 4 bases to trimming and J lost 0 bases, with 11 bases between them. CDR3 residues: CASSHEGSSYEQYF. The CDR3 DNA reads TGCGCCAGCAGCCACGAAGGGTCCTCCTACGAGCAGTACTTC.

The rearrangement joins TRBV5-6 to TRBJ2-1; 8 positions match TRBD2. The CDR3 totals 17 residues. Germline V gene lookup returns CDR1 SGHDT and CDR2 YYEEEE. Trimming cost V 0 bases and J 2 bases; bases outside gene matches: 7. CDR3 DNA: TGTGCCAGCAGCTTGGGGTTAGCGGGGACCACCTACAATGAGCAGTTCTTC. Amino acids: CASSLGLAGTTYNEQFF.

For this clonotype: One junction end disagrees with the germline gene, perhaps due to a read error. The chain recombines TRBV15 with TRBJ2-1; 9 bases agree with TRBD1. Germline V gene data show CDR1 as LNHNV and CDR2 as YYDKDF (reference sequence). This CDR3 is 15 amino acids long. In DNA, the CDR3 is TGTGCCACCAGCCGAGAGGGGACAGGGTCCAGGGAGCAGTTCTTC. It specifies CATSREGTGSREQFF. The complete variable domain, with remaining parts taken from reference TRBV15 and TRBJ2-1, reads DAMVIQNPRYQVTQFGKPVTLSCSQTLNHNVMYWYQQKSSQAPKLLFHYYDKDFNNEADTPDNFQSRRPNTSFCFLDIRSPGLGDTAMYLCATSREGTGSREQFFGPGTRLTVL.

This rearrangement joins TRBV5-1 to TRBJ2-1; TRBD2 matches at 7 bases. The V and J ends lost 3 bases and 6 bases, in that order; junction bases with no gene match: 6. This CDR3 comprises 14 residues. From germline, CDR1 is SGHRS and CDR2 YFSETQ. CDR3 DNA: TGCGCCAGCAGCTGGGGGGACTACCCCAATGAGCAGTTCTTC. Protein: CASSWGDYPNEQFF.

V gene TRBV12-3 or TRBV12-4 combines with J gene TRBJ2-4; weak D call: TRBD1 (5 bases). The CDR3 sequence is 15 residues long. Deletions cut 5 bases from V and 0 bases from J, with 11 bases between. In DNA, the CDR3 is TGTGCCAGCAGTCCCCAGGGTATAGCCAAAAACATTCAGTACTTC. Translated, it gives CASSPQGIAKNIQYF.

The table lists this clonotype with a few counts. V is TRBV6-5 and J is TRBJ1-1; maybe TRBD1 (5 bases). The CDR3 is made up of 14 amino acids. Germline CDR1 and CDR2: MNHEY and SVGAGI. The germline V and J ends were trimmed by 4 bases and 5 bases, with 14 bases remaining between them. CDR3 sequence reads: CASSSGRGLTEAFF. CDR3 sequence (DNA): TGTGCCAGCAGTTCCGGGAGGGGTCTTACTGAAGCTTTCTTT.

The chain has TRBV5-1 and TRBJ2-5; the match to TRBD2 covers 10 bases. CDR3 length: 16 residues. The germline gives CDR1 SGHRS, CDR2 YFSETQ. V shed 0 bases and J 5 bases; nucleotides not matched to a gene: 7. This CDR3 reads CASSLAASGSWETQYF. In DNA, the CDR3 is TGCGCCAGCAGCTTGGCCGCTAGCGGGAGTTGGGAGACCCAGTACTTC.

The CDR3 DNA reads as TGCAGTGCTAGGCTAGCGGGAGAAGTTTGGGATGAGCAGTTCTTC. Its protein is CSARLAGEVWDEQFF. The V and J genes are TRBV20-1 and TRBJ2-1, with 10 bases identical to TRBD2. V was pared by 3 bases and J by 8 bases, with 10 bases of the junction left unmatched. Germline V gene lookup returns CDR1 DFQATT and CDR2 SNEGSKA (reference sequence). The CDR3 has 15 residues.